This TCR beta chain emerged from a study of blood T cells in healthy people across ages. Study-wide findings and caveats: Naive CD4+ cell counts and diversity both ran higher in long-lived than in aged donors. Expanded clonotype shifts may have been confounded, as the donors had an unknown CMV status.

Combining a sample-barcoded 5' primer with a J-beta primer mix, a second PCR ran for about 6 to 12 cycles. Every molecule of cDNA carried a tag from a template-switch adaptor with 12 random nucleotides. TCRdb itself ran the 5' RACE reads through MiXCR, one entry per CDR3 protein. The data hold 700,000 or so distinct CDR3 sequences, with about 43% observed a single time. Of note for this clonotype: Its matching antigen is unknown.

The clonotype comes from a man at least 80 years old in good health. What was sequenced was blood.

The CDR3 protein is CASSYGLAGFTDTQYF. The CDR3 DNA sequence: TGTGCCAGCAGTTACGGACTAGCCGGCTTCACAGATACGCAGTATTTT. The gene calls are TRBV6-2 or TRBV6-3 and TRBJ2-3; 8 bases agree with TRBD2. The V segment lost 2 bases and the J segment 2 bases; nucleotides outside the gene matches: 6. The germline V gene has CDR1 MNHEY and CDR2 SVGEGT. The CDR3 has 16 residues.